This is a list of T cell receptor beta chains from one sample in a study of multiple sclerosis patients with progressive multifocal leukoencephalopathy. Sequencing used immunoSEQ multiplex PCR; TCRdb keeps in-frame clones, though not all of them. The repertoire holds some 30,000 clones, 89% seen once, with more than 1.3% in the top ten. Sample: PBMCs, taken from a patient treated with natalizumab. The source is a human donor with multiple sclerosis. The CDR3 runs from the conserved cysteine through the conserved F or W. Each record gives: V gene, D gene, clone size, J gene, CDR3 DNA, CDR3 protein. A D gene is named only where the DNA matches it firmly. Only part of the rows carry a size: once, few, many, or a class if the clone is expanded.

TRBV20-1,NA,NA,TRBJ1-1,TGCAGTGCTAGGGGGGACACTGAAGCTTTCTTT,CSARGDTEAFF
TRBV9,TRBD2,NA,TRBJ2-5,TGTGCCAGCAGCGTAGGGGCGGGAGGGAGGCACGAGACCCAGTACTTC,CASSVGAGGRHETQYF
TRBV10-1,NA,NA,TRBJ2-3,TGCGCCAGCGGACCTGGGGATGTGACAGATACGCAGTATTTT,CASGPGDVTDTQYF
TRBV5-1,TRBD1,once,TRBJ2-7,TGCGCCAGCAGCTTTGCTCCGTCCGGGACAGGCCCCTTCGAGCAGTACTTC,CASSFAPSGTGPFEQYF
TRBV7-2,NA,NA,TRBJ2-7,TGTGCCAGCAGCTTATCGAGGCCAGCGGGCGAGCAGTACTTC,CASSLSRPAGEQYF
TRBV6-5,TRBD1,NA,TRBJ1-1,TGTGCCAGCAGGACAGGGGGCGGGCCTGAAGCTTTCTTT,CASRTGGGPEAFF
TRBV18,NA,NA,TRBJ2-5,TGTGCCAGCTCTGCAGAGACCCAGTACTTC,CASSAETQYF
TRBV29-1,TRBD1,NA,TRBJ1-2,TGCAGCGTTGGACAGGGGGGATATGGCTACACCTTC,CSVGQGGYGYTF
TRBV28,TRBD2,NA,TRBJ2-3,TGTGCCAGCCGACATCCGGGGGGGCGAGATACGCAGTATTTT,CASRHPGGRDTQYF
TRBV6-6,TRBD1,NA,TRBJ2-1,TGTGCCAGCACCGACCGGACAGGGAGCTCCTACAATGAGCAGTTCTTC,CASTDRTGSSYNEQFF
TRBV5-1,TRBD1,NA,TRBJ2-5,TGCGCCAGCAGCTTTGACAGGGGGCGAGAGCAGTACTTC,CASSFDRGREQYF
TRBV28,NA,NA,TRBJ2-3,TGTGCCAGCAGAGACGGGGGCACAGATACGCAGTATTTT,CASRDGGTDTQYF
TRBV7-2,TRBD2,NA,TRBJ2-1,TGTGCCAGCAGCTTAGCCCGGGGCCTAGCGGCTAAGCGGGCCTCCTACAATGAGCAGTTCTTC,CASSLARGLAAKRASYNEQFF
TRBV18,TRBD2,NA,TRBJ2-1,TGTGCCAGCTCACCTACCTTAGCGGGAGGCTCCTACAATGAGCAGTTCTTC,CASSPTLAGGSYNEQFF
TRBV6-5,TRBD1,NA,TRBJ1-1,TGTGCCAGCAGTTATGGGACAGGGAGGAACACTGAAGCTTTCTTT,CASSYGTGRNTEAFF
TRBV7-2,NA,NA,TRBJ1-2,TGTGCCAGCAGCTTAGAAACAGGGAGGGTTGGCTACACCTTC,CASSLETGRVGYTF
TRBV9,TRBD1,NA,TRBJ2-7,TGTGCCAGCAGCGTTTCAGGGGGCCCAGAGCAGTACTTC,CASSVSGGPEQYF
TRBV30,NA,NA,TRBJ2-7,TGTGCCTGGAAGCATGCGGGCAGCAGACACGAGCAGTACTTC,CAWKHAGSRHEQYF
TRBV5-1,TRBD2,NA,TRBJ2-1,TGCGCCAGCAGCAGAGGGACTAGCGGGAGCTCCTACAATGAGCAGTTCTTC,CASSRGTSGSSYNEQFF
TRBV6-5,TRBD1,NA,TRBJ2-2,TGTGCCAGCAGTCCGGGACAGGCGAACACCGGGGAGCTGTTTTTT,CASSPGQANTGELFF
TRBV5-1,NA,NA,TRBJ1-4,TGCGCCAGCAGCTTGGTACAGGCCAATAATGAAAAACTGTTTTTT,CASSLVQANNEKLFF
TRBV25-1,TRBD2,NA,TRBJ2-7,TGTGCCAGCAGTGATCAGAGCGGGGGGCCCTACGAGCAGTACTTC,CASSDQSGGPYEQYF
TRBV28,NA,NA,TRBJ1-5,TGTGCCAGCATCGGTAGCAATCAGCCCCAGCATTTT,CASIGSNQPQHF
TRBV2,NA,NA,TRBJ2-2,TGTGCCAGCATGGGCGACACGAACACCGGGGAGCTGTTTTTT,CASMGDTNTGELFF
TRBV5-5,NA,NA,TRBJ2-7,TGTGCCAGCAGTAGGGGTCGGGACAATACCTACGAGCAGTACTTC,CASSRGRDNTYEQYF
TRBV13,TRBD2,NA,TRBJ2-7,TGTGCCAGCAGCCTCGGACTAGTCACCTACGAGCAGTACTTC,CASSLGLVTYEQYF
TRBV19,NA,NA,TRBJ1-5,TGTGCCAGTAGTATAGGAAGCATCCAGCCCCAGCATTTT,CASSIGSIQPQHF
TRBV7-2,TRBD2,few,TRBJ2-7,TGTGCCAGCAGTCAAGCGGGAGGGCCTTACGAGCAGTACTTC,CASSQAGGPYEQYF
TRBV5-6,TRBD2,NA,TRBJ2-1,TGTGCCAGCAGCCCAAGGACTAGCGGGGCCAATGAGCAGTTCTTC,CASSPRTSGANEQFF
TRBV7-2,TRBD1,NA,TRBJ1-4,TGTGCCAGCAGCCCGCGGACAGGAGGAAAACTGTTTTTT,CASSPRTGGKLFF
TRBV6-1,NA,NA,TRBJ1-6,TGTGCCAGCAGTGAAGAAGCAGGGGTGTATGATTCACCCCTCCACTTT,CASSEEAGVYDSPLHF
TRBV14,NA,NA,TRBJ1-1,TGTGCCAGCAGCCAAGTTGCACAGTCGAGTAGAATGAACACTGAAGCTTTCTTT,CASSQVAQSSRMNTEAFF
TRBV11-3,NA,NA,TRBJ2-1,TGTGCCAGCAGCTTAGAGGGTGGTGAGCAGTTCTTC,CASSLEGGEQFF
TRBV28,NA,NA,TRBJ1-4,TGTGCCAGCAGCCTCATGGCCATCACTAATGAAAAACTGTTTTTT,CASSLMAITNEKLFF
TRBV5-8,NA,NA,TRBJ1-4,TGTGCCAGCCTGTGCGGTGAAAAACTGTTTTTT,CASLCGEKLFF
TRBV27,NA,NA,TRBJ2-7,TGTGCCAGCAGTTTATCCCGGGAAATAAACTACGAGCAGTACTTC,CASSLSREINYEQYF
TRBV5-6,NA,NA,TRBJ1-1,TGTGCCAGCAGCTTGGAGTTCAGGGGCCAAGCTTTCTTT,CASSLEFRGQAFF
TRBV19,TRBD1,NA,TRBJ1-2,TGTGCCAGTATTGACGGACAGGGGGCGGACTATGGCTACACCTTC,CASIDGQGADYGYTF
TRBV9,TRBD2,NA,TRBJ2-1,TGTGCCAGCAGCAACCCGAGAGCGGGACGAACTAACAATGAGCAGTTCTTC,CASSNPRAGRTNNEQFF
TRBV30,NA,NA,TRBJ2-7,TGTGCCTGGAGTGTATCACAGGGTCTAGGGGAGCAGTACTTC,CAWSVSQGLGEQYF